The clone carrying this T cell receptor beta chain occurred many times. The CDR3 runs to 15 residues. V lost 5 bases, J lost 0 bases, and 13 bases lay in between. Germline lookup yields CDR1 SEHNR and CDR2 FQNEAQ (reference sequence). The entry originates in a study of T cells after yellow fever vaccination. Each CDR3 protein is one row after TCRdb ran MiXCR on the 5' RACE reads. The repertoire holds about 340,000 distinct CDR3 sequences, with around an eighth as singletons. The input for sequencing was CD4+ T cells sorted from PBMCs, taken 15 days after the yellow fever booster vaccination. The V and J genes are TRBV7-9 and TRBJ2-5; D possibly corresponds to TRBD1 (6 bases). The clonotype originates from a man aged 18 to 29 who received the YFV17D yellow fever vaccine. Written as DNA, the CDR3 is TGTGCCAGCAGCCTCGAGGGACATTACCAAGAGACCCAGTACTTC. This sequence encodes CASSLEGHYQETQYF.